This TCR beta chain was observed in a study of early T cells in non-severe SARS-CoV-2 infection. About the study: It was bulk RNA from unsorted whole blood that was sequenced, and the chains were unpaired.

Individual cDNA molecules were tagged with unique molecular identifiers. TCRdb ran MiXCR on the 5' RACE reads and lists one entry per CDR3 protein. In the table there are tens of thousands of distinct CDR3 sequences, less than 9.5% of which are singletons. General observations from the study: VDJdb matching, biased toward anti-spike CD8 responses, missed private and CD4 specificities.

A few counts support this clonotype. Its antigen is as yet unknown. The clonotype was recovered from an adult who was a healthcare worker with PCR-confirmed SARS-CoV-2 infection or an uninfected control (not recorded which). Sequencing input: whole blood.

CDR3 loop: CSVAWTSGKSDEQYF. Here the CDR3 DNA reads TGCAGTGTCGCCTGGACTAGCGGGAAATCGGACGAGCAGTACTTC. V gene TRBV20-1 combines with J gene TRBJ2-7; the match to TRBD2 covers 12 bases. The J segment lost 5 bases and the V segment lost 7 bases, leaving 12 bases of the junction unmatched. Germline V gene lookup returns CDR1 DFQATT and CDR2 SNEGSKA (reference sequence). There are 15 residues in the CDR3.